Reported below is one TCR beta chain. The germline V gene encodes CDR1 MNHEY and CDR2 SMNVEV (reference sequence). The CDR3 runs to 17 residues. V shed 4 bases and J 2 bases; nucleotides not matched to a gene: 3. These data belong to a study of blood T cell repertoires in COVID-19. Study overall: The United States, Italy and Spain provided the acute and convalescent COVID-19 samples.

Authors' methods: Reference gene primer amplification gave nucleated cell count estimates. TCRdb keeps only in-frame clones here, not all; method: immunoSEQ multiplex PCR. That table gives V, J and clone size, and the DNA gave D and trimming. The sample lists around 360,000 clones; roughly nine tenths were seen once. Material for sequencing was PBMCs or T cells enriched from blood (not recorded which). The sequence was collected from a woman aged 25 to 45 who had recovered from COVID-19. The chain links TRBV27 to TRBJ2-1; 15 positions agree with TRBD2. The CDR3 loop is CASSSGLAGGPYNEQFF. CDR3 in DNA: TGTGCCAGCAGTTCCGGACTAGCGGGGGGGCCCTACAATGAGCAGTTCTTC.